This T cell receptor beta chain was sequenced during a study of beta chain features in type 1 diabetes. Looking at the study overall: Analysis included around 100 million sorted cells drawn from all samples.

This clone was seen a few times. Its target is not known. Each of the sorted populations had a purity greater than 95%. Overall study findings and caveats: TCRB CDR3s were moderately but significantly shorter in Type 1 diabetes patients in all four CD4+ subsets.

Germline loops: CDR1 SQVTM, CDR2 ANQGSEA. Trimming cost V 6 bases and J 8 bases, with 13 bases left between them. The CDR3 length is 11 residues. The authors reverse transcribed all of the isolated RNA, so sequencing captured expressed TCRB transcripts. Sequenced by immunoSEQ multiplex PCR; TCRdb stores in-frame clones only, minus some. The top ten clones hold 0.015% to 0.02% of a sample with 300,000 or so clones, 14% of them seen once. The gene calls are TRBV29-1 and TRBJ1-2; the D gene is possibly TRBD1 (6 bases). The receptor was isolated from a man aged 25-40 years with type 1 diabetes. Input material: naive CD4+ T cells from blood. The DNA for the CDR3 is TGCAGCGTAGGGGGTGAGCGGGGCTACACCTTC. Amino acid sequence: CSVGGERGYTF.